Listed below are T cell receptor beta chains from one sample, sequenced in a study of T cells after yellow fever vaccination. MiXCR, run by TCRdb on the 5' RACE reads, gives a single entry per CDR3 protein. The sample lists a few hundred thousand distinct CDR3 sequences, roughly 8.7% occurring once. Sample: PBMCs, taken on the day of the first yellow fever vaccination. Every receptor here comes from a man between 18 and 35 years old who received the YFV17D yellow fever vaccine. The conserved cysteine and the conserved F or W are not part of the CDR3 here.

V gene,CDR3 protein
TRBV7-9,ASSLAGGTGYT
TRBV12-3/TRBV12-4,ASSLGRQVSTQY
TRBV4-1,ASSQGQGNSYEQY
TRBV11-3,ASSLGSVAAEAF
TRBV7-2,ASSLAPRDYPPLH
TRBV12-3/TRBV12-4,ASSERQGVADTQY
TRBV5-1,ASSLGGWGSSTDTQY
TRBV20-1,SAYHRGEYGYT
TRBV9,ASSSQGGSRDTQY
TRBV7-6,ASSLAGTGATDTQY
TRBV5-4,ASSLVGPDTEAF
TRBV29-1,SVDLYGTAETQY
TRBV4-2,ASSQKEGTDSYNEQF
TRBV7-8,ASSSGQGVSDTQY
TRBV7-7,ASSLRNSGSEQF
TRBV29-1,SVGSSTDTQY
TRBV3-1,ASSYELASYEQY
TRBV11-3,ASSLDGPSVDEPF
TRBV19,ASSIAGELF
TRBV5-1,ASSLFSLDTGELF
TRBV4-1,ASSQESTYNEQF
TRBV7-2,ASSSLGESRQETQY
TRBV6-2/TRBV6-3,ASSWSGGTNEQF
TRBV20-1,SASGTGGNTEAF
TRBV6-5,ASSYGSTDTQY
TRBV5-1,ASSSRPGGNPGELF
TRBV6-1,ASRGDREFYGYT
TRBV5-8,ASSLIGQRNSPLH
TRBV19,ASSIGEYGYT
TRBV4-2,ASSQDTGTSAGELF
TRBV27,ASSLSWTDTQY
TRBV20-1,SASPRGNEQF
TRBV29-1,SVDGSPSSSYNEQF
TRBV11-2,ASSFLGGTEAF
TRBV20-1,SALHPYRTEAF
TRBV3-1,ASSQDLLSTQY
TRBV12-3/TRBV12-4,ASSSGLENQPQH
TRBV4-3,ASSQERGPFGVGGYT
TRBV12-3/TRBV12-4,ASNRAGRLSYEQY
TRBV6-5,ASSYSPPGRFSYEQY
TRBV19,ASSLTSGGFETQY
TRBV7-8,ASSLGSSGVTSYGYT
TRBV6-5,ASRSPSTGGAYGYT
TRBV20-1,SAMDTEAF
TRBV6-5,ASSYSMSRENQY
TRBV28,ASSFPTSSGTQY
TRBV7-2,ASCQGAFTEAF